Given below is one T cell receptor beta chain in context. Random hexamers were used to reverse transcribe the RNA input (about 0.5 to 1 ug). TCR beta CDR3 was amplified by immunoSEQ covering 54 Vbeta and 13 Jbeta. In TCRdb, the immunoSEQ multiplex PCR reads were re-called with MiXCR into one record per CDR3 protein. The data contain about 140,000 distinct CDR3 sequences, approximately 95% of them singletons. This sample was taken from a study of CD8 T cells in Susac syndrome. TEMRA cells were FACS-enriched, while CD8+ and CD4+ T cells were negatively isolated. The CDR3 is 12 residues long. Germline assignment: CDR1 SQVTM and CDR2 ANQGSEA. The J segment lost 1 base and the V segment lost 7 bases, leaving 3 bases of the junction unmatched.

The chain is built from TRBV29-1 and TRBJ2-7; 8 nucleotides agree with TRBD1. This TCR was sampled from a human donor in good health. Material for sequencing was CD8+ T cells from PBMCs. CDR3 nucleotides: TGCAGCGCGGGACAGGTGTCCTACGAGCAGTACTTC. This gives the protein CSAGQVSYEQYF.